This T cell receptor (beta chain) was documented in a study of regulatory T cells in long-lasting Graves disease. Germline assignment: CDR1 ENHRY and CDR2 SYGVKD. V lost 0 bases and J 2 bases, leaving 16 bases between the germline ends. The CDR3 spans 18 residues. Construction of the TCR beta libraries employed iRepertoire HTBI primers in conjunction with Arm-PCR of CDR3 regions. In the original processing: Identification of gene segments yielded 60 to 80 TRBV and some 14 TRBJ across samples. TCRdb independently ran MiXCR on the multiplex PCR reads; one entry per CDR3 protein. The V and J calls were not made by the authors but by TCRdb's processing. The sample shows around 340,000 distinct CDR3 sequences, 20% of them seen only once. Time point noted: persistent/refractory GD, antithyroid drugs over 5 years with positive TRAb. RNA isolated from PBMCs was used to make the TCR library.

The sequence was obtained from a female donor with Graves disease. The V call is TRBV10-3, the J call TRBJ2-2, with a possible D match to TRBD2 (6 bases). The specimen was peripheral blood mononuclear cells (PBMCs), collected when the disease was refractory, from a patient treated with antithyroid drugs. CDR3 residues: CAISESPGGTYNTGELFF. As DNA, the CDR3 is TGTGCCATCAGTGAGTCCCCCGGCGGGACTTACAACACCGGGGAGCTGTTTTTT.